The 7 T cell receptor beta chains listed next were all sequenced from one sample in a study of human T cells and chemical hapten exposure. Unfractionated whole blood was the source from which total RNA was extracted. The library gave individual cDNA molecules unique molecular identifiers. TCRdb redid the calling of the reads with MiXCR, one entry per CDR3 protein. This table holds about 120,000 distinct CDR3 sequences, 8.5% found once. Sequencing input: whole blood. The receptors were gathered from a human donor in good health. Some clones in this sample may be carry-over from other donors' samples.

This clonotype was counted at least ten times. This chain links TRBV20-1 with TRBJ1-5; D is possibly TRBD1 (6 bases). This CDR3 contains 12 residues. Deletions cut 6 bases from V and 1 base from J, with 7 bases between. CDR1 is DFQATT, CDR2 SNEGSKA, per germline (reference sequence). CDR3 nucleotide sequence: TGCAGTGCCGGGGGCAGCAATCAGCCCCAGCATTTT. This codes for CSAGGSNQPQHF.

V is TRBV10-3 and J is TRBJ2-7; TRBD1 matches 7 bases. Germline V gene data show CDR1 as ENHRY and CDR2 as SYGVKD. V lost 1 base and J lost 2; bases outside the gene matches: 8. This CDR3 is 16 amino acids long. The CDR3 is CAISEFGSDRTYEQYF. DNA of the CDR3: TGTGCCATCAGTGAGTTCGGGTCGGACAGGACCTACGAGCAGTACTTC.

The CDR3 here is CSVKGQYQETQYF. The CDR3 DNA follows: TGCAGCGTGAAAGGACAGTACCAAGAGACCCAGTACTTC. This chain joins TRBV29-1 and TRBJ2-5; possibly TRBD1 for D (6 bases). The V gene lost 6 bases and the J gene lost 0 bases, with 11 bases spanning the gap. The CDR3 is 13 residues long. Germline values: CDR1 SQVTM, CDR2 ANQGSEA.

This clonotype was counted at least ten times. V usage is TRBV29-1 and J usage is TRBJ1-1; D ambiguous. Germline CDR1 and CDR2: SQVTM and ANQGSEA. With 3 bases removed from V and 4 bases from J, the gap between germline ends came to 9 bases. The CDR3 consists of 12 residues. This CDR3 reads CSVEHRSTEAFF. CDR3 nucleotide sequence: TGCAGCGTTGAGCACAGATCCACTGAAGCTTTCTTT.

This clonotype was recorded at least ten times. The chain links TRBV7-2 to TRBJ2-7; 7 bases line up with TRBD1. This CDR3 region has 18 residues. The germline gives CDR1 SGHTA, CDR2 FQGNSA. Trimming removed 4 bases from V and 1 base from J; junction bases left unmatched: 16. DNA for the CDR3: TGTGCCAGCAGCTCTATGGCCGACAGGGAACTTCCATCCTACGAGCAGTACTTC. Protein product: CASSSMADRELPSYEQYF.

This clonotype was counted at least ten times. CDR3 residues: CSASGSRDQPQHF. CDR3 bases: TGCAGTGCTAGCGGCAGTAGGGATCAGCCCCAGCATTTT. The chain has TRBV20-1 and TRBJ1-5, with D unclear. With 3 bases removed from V and 5 bases from J, the gap between germline ends came to 11 bases. This CDR3 is built from 13 residues. CDR1 is DFQATT, CDR2 SNEGSKA, per germline (reference sequence).

The J gene is TRBJ2-2, the V gene TRBV2; tentative D call: TRBD1 (5 bases). V lost 3 bases to trimming and J lost 2 bases, with 7 bases between them. Germline V gene data show CDR1 as SNHLY and CDR2 as FYNNEI. CDR3 size: 14 residues. The CDR3 nucleotides read TGTGCCAGCAGTGAGACAGAAAACACCGGGGAGCTGTTTTTT. Translating it yields CASSETENTGELFF.